This T cell receptor beta chain was sequenced for a study of blood T cell repertoires in COVID-19. Measured with immunoSEQ multiplex PCR; TCRdb has only the in-frame clones, and not every one. Of 200,000 to 300,000 clones in the sample, about 87% were seen once. This TCR was recovered from a woman in her forties or fifties with acute or convalescent COVID-19. The material sequenced was peripheral blood.

CDR3 protein: CASSLGTGIIQPQHF. The DNA for the CDR3 is TGTGCCAGCAGCCTCGGGACAGGGATTATTCAGCCCCAGCATTTT. This chain connects TRBV7-2 to TRBJ1-5, with TRBD1 identical over 9 bases. Looked up from germline, CDR1 is SGHTA and CDR2 is FQGNSA. Unmatched junction bases numbered 8, after V lost 5 bases and J lost 6 bases. The CDR3 loop spans 15 amino acids.